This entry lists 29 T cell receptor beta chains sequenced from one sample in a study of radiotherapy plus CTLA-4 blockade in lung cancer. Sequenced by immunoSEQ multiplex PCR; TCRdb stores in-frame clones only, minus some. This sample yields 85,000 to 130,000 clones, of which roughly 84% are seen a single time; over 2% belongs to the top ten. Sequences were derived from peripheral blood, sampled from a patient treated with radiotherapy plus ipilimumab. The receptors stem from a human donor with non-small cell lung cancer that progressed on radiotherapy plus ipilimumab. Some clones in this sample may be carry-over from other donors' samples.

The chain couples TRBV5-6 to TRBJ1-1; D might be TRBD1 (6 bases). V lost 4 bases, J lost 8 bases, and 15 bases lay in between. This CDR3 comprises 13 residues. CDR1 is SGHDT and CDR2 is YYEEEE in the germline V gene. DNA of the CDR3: TGTGCCAGCAGCGCATTATTCAGGGGAGAAGCTTTCTTT. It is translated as CASSALFRGEAFF.

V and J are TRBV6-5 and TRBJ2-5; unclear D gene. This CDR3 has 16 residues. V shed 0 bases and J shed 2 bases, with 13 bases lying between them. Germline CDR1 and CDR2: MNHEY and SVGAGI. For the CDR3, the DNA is TGTGCCAGCAGTTACTCTGGGCCGACGACGCAAGAGACCCAGTACTTC. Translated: CASSYSGPTTQETQYF.

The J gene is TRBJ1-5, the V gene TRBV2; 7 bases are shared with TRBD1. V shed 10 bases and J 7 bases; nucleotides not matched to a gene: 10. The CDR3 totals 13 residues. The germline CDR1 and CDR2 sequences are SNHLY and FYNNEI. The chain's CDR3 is CATMRQGGQPQHF. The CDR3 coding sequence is TGTGCCACCATGAGACAGGGAGGACAGCCCCAGCATTTT.

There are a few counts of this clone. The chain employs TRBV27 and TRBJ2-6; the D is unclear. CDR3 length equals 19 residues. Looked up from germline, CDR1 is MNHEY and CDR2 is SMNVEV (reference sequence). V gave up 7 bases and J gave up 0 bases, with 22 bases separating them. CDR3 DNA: TGTGCCAGCATTATACAACGCTCCTACGGATTCTCTGGGGCCAACGTCCTGACTTTC. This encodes CASIIQRSYGFSGANVLTF.

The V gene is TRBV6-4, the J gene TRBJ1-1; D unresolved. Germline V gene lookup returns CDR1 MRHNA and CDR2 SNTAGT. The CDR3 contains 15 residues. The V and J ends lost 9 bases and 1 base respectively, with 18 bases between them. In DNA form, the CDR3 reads TGTGCCAGATTCTTGAAGTTAACAGCGAACACTGAAGCTTTCTTT. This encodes CARFLKLTANTEAFF.

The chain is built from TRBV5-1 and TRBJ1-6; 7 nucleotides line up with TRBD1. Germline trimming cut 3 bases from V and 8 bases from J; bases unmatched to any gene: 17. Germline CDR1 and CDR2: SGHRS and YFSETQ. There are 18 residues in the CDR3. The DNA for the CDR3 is TGCGCCAGCAGCTCGACGTTGGTTACAGGGGTTGGCGATTCACCCCTCCACTTT. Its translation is CASSSTLVTGVGDSPLHF.

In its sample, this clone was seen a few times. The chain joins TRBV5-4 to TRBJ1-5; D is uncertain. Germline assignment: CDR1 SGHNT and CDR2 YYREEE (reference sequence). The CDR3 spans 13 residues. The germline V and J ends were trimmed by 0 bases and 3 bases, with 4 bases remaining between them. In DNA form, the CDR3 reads TGTGCCAGCAGCTTGGGCAACAATCAGCCCCAGCATTTT. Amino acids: CASSLGNNQPQHF.

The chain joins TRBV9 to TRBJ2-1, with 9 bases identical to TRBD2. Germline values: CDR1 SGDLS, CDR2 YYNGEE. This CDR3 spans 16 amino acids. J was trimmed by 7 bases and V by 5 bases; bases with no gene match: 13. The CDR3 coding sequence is TGTGCCAGCAGTCCCACCCACAGCGGGGGGCCGAATGAGCAGTTCTTC. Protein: CASSPTHSGGPNEQFF.

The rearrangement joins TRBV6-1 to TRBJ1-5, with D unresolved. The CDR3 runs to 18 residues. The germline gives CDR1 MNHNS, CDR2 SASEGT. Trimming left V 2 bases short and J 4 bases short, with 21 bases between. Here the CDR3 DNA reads TGTGCCAGCAGTGAAATGGATATGGGAGGGTGGCAGAATCAGCCCCAGCATTTT. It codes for CASSEMDMGGWQNQPQHF.

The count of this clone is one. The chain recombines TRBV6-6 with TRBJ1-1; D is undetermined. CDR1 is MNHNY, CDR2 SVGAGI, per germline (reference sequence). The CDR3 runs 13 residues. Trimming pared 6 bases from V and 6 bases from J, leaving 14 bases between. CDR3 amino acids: CASSLPGVSEAFF. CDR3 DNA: TGTGCCAGCAGCCTCCCCGGGGTTTCTGAAGCTTTCTTT.

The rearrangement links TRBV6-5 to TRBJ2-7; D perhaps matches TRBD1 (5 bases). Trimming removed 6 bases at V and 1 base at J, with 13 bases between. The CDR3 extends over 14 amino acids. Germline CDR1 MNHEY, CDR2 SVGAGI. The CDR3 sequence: CASRRQLFSYEQYF. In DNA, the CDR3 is TGTGCCAGCAGACGACAGTTATTTTCCTACGAGCAGTACTTC.

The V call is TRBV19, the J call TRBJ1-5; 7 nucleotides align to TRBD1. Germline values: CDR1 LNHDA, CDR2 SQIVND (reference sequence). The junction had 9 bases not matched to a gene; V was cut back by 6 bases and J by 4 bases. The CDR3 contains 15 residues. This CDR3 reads CASRADRVGNQPQHF. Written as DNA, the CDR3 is TGTGCCAGTAGGGCAGACAGGGTAGGAAATCAGCCCCAGCATTTT. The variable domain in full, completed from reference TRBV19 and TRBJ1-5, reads DGGITQSPKYLFRKEGQNVTLSCEQNLNHDAMYWYRQDPGQGLRLIYYSQIVNDFQKGDIAEGYSVSREKKESFPLTVTSAQKNPTAFYLCASRADRVGNQPQHFGDGTRLSIL.

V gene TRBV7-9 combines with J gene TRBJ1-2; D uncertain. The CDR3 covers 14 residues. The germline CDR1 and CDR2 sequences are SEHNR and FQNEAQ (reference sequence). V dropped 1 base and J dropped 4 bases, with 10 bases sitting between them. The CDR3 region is CASSLDPAPYGYTF. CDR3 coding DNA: TGTGCCAGCAGCTTAGATCCGGCCCCCTATGGCTACACCTTC.

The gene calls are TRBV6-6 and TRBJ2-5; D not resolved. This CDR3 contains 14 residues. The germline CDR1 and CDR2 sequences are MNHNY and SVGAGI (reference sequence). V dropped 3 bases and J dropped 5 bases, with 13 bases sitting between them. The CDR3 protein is CASSYGFPGETQYF. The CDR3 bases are TGTGCCAGCAGTTATGGCTTCCCCGGGGAGACCCAGTACTTC.

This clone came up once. CDR3 DNA sequence: TGCGCCAGCAGCCGAATGACAGGGGACTCCGGGGAGCTGTTTTTT. It is translated as CASSRMTGDSGELFF. The genes are TRBV5-1 and TRBJ2-2, with 8 bases fitting TRBD1. The CDR3 is 15 residues long. The V gene end was trimmed by 4 bases and the J gene end by 6 bases; junction bases not matched to a gene: 8. Germline CDR1 SGHRS, CDR2 YFSETQ.

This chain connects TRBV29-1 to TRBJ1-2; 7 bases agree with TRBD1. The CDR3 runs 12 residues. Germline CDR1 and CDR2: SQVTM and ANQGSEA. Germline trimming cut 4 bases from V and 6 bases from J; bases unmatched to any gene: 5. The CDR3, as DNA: TGCAGCGTTGGACAGGGAGTCGATGGCTACACCTTC. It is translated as CSVGQGVDGYTF.

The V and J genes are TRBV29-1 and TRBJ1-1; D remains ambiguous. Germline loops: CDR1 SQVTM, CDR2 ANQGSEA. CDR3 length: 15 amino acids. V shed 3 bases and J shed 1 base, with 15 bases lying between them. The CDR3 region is CSVDSETLGNTEAFF. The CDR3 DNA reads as TGCAGCGTTGATTCCGAGACTCTAGGGAACACTGAAGCTTTCTTT.

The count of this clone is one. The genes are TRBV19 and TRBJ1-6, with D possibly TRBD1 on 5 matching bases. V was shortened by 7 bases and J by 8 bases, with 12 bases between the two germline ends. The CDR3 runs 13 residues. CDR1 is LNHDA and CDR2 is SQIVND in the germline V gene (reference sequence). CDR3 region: CASMTTADSPLHF. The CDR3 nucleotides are TGTGCCAGTATGACGACAGCCGATTCACCCCTCCACTTT.

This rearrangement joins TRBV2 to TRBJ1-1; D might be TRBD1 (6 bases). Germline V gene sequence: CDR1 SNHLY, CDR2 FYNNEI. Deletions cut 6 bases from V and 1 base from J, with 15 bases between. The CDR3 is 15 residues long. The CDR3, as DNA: TGTGCCAGCAGAGCCCGGGAAGGGGGGAACACTGAAGCTTTCTTT. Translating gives CASRAREGGNTEAFF.

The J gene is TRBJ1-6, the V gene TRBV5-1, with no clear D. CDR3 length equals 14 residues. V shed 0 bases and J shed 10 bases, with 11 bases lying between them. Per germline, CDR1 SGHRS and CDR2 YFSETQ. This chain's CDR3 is CASSLDSLRSPLHF. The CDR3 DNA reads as TGCGCCAGCAGCTTGGACAGTTTAAGGTCACCCCTCCACTTT.

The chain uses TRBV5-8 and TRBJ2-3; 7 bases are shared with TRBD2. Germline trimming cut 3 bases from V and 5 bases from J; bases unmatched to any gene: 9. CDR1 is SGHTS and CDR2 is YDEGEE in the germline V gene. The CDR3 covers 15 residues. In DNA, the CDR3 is TGTGCCAGCAGCTGGTTGGCGGGAGATAAAGATACGCAGTATTTT. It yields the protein CASSWLAGDKDTQYF.

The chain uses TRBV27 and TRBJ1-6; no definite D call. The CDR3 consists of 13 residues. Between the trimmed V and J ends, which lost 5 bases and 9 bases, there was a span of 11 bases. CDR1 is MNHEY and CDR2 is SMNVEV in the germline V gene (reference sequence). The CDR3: CASSDRSLSPLHF. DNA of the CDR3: TGTGCCAGCAGTGATCGGTCCCTTTCACCCCTCCACTTT.

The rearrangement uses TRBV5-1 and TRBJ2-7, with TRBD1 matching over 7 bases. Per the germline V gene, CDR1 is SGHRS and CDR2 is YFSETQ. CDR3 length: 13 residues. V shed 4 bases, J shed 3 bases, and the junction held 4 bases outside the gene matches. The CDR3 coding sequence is TGCGCCAGCAGCCTGGACAGGTACTACGAGCAGTACTTC. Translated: CASSLDRYYEQYF.

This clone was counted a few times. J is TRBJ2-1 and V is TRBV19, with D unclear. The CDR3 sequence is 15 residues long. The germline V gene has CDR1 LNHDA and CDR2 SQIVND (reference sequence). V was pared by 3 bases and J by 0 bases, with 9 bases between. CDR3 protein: CASSMGRNSYNEQFF. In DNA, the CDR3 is TGTGCCAGTAGTATGGGCAGGAACTCCTACAATGAGCAGTTCTTC.

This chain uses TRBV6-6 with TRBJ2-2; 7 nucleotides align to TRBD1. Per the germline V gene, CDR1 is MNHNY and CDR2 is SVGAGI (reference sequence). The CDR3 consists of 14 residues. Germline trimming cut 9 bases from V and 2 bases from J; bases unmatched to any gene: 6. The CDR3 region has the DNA TGTGCCAGTAAGGACAGGATAAACACCGGGGAGCTGTTTTTT. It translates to CASKDRINTGELFF.

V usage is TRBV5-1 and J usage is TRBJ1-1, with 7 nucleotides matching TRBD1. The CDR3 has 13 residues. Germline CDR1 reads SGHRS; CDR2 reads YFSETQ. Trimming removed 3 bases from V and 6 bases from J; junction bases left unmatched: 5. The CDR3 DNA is TGCGCCAGCAGCTCAGGACAGGCCGCTGAAGCTTTCTTT. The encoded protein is CASSSGQAAEAFF.

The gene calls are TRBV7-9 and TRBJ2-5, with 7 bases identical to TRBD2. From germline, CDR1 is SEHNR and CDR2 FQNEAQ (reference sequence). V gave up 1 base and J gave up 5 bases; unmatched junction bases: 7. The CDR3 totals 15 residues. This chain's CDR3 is CASSLGGGGIETQYF. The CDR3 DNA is TGTGCCAGCAGCTTAGGTGGCGGGGGTATCGAGACCCAGTACTTC.

CDR3 amino acids: CASSFRGGNEQFF. Here the CDR3 DNA reads TGTGCCAGCAGCTTCAGAGGGGGTAATGAGCAGTTCTTC. The chain couples TRBV11-3 to TRBJ2-1; possibly TRBD1 for D (6 bases). The CDR3 has 13 amino acids. Germline CDR1 SGHNT, CDR2 YENEEA. Trimming pared 3 bases from V and 7 bases from J, leaving 10 bases between.

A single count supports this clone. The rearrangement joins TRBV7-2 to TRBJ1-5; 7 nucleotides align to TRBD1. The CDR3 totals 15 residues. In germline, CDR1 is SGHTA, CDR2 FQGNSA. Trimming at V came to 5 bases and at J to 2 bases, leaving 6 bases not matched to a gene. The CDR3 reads CASSDRVTGNQPQHF. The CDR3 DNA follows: TGTGCCAGCAGCGACAGGGTAACAGGCAATCAGCCCCAGCATTTT.